Listed here are 24 T cell receptor beta chains from one sample, sequenced in a study of cytomegalovirus exposure and HLA in healthy donors. A multiplex PCR was run with 60 Vbeta primers and 13 Jbeta primers. The protocol was immunoSEQ multiplex PCR, while the TCRdb copy is restricted to in-frame clones and leaves out a portion. The sample shows 98,000 or so clones, about 74% of them seen only once. The sequenced material came from PBMCs. The receptors were sampled from a man in his sixties in good health and CMV-seropositive.

This clone was seen once. This chain joins TRBV11-1 and TRBJ2-2; a weak D match, TRBD1 (6 bases). The CDR3 length is 13 residues. CDR1 and CDR2 from the germline V gene are SGHAT and FQDESV (reference sequence). Trimming shortened V by 7 bases and J by 2 bases, and 8 bases separated the two germline ends. The CDR3 region is CASKGHNTGELFF. The CDR3 DNA reads as TGTGCCAGCAAGGGACACAACACCGGGGAGCTGTTTTTT.

This sequence joins TRBV27 and TRBJ1-5, with 8 bases that match TRBD1. The trim removed 6 bases at V and 7 bases at J, leaving 20 bases unmatched. CDR3 length: 18 amino acids. CDR1 is MNHEY, CDR2 SMNVEV, per germline (reference sequence). The DNA for the CDR3 is TGTGCCAGCAGGTCTACGGGGGGCGGCAGGGGGCTTCGACAGCCCCAGCATTTT. It yields the protein CASRSTGGGRGLRQPQHF.

The chain is built from TRBV5-1 and TRBJ1-6, with 7 nucleotides matching TRBD1. CDR3 length: 16 residues. CDR1 SGHRS and CDR2 YFSETQ come from the germline V gene. V dropped 3 bases and J dropped 9; count of bases not matched to a gene: 12. The CDR3 spells CASSWGDSHFGSPLHF. CDR3 nucleotide sequence: TGCGCCAGCAGCTGGGGGGACAGCCATTTCGGTTCACCCCTCCACTTT.

The chain carries TRBV29-1 and TRBJ1-5, with no clear D. Trimming cost V 5 bases and J 0 bases, with 14 bases left between them. This CDR3 spans 15 amino acids. Germline V gene data show CDR1 as SQVTM and CDR2 as ANQGSEA. In DNA form, the CDR3 reads TGCAGCGTTAGGATCGGGATCGATAGCAATCAGCCCCAGCATTTT. Translation gives CSVRIGIDSNQPQHF.

The chain employs TRBV7-6 and TRBJ2-1; a possible D gene is TRBD2 (5 bases). V gave up 5 bases and J gave up 6 bases, with 14 bases separating them. This CDR3 is built from 14 residues. CDR1 SGHVS and CDR2 FNYEAQ come from the germline V gene. The CDR3 coding sequence is TGTGCCAGCAGCCTACCCCTAGCTTCCAATGAGCAGTTCTTC. Amino acids: CASSLPLASNEQFF.

This clone is a singleton in its sample. In DNA form, the CDR3 reads TGTGCCAGCAACACCGGGACAGGGGGCTCCTACGAGCAGTACTTC. It specifies CASNTGTGGSYEQYF. The chain has TRBV13 and TRBJ2-7; 11 nucleotides align to TRBD1. The CDR3 length is 15 residues. V lost 7 bases to trimming and J lost 0 bases; unmatched junction nucleotides: 5. The germline V gene encodes CDR1 PRHDT and CDR2 FYEKMQ (reference sequence).

About this clone itself: Germline is not matched at one junction end, which may reflect a read error. The chain carries TRBV6-6 and TRBJ2-7, with 7 bases fitting TRBD1. Germline V gives CDR1 MNHNY, CDR2 SVGAGI (reference sequence). The length of the CDR3 is 15 residues. CDR3 sequence (DNA): TGTGCCAGCAAGATTAGGCAGGGGGTGGGGTACGGGCAGTACTTC. Translating it yields CASKIRQGVGYGQYF.

The rearrangement uses TRBV25-1 and TRBJ1-3; 7 bases are shared with TRBD1. The V gene's germline CDR1 is MGHDK and CDR2 SYGVNS. This CDR3 region has 14 residues. J was trimmed by 2 bases and V by 6 bases; bases with no gene match: 4. In DNA form, the CDR3 reads TGTGCCAGCAGGGGTGGGACAGCTGGAAACACCATATATTTT. Its translation is CASRGGTAGNTIYF.

This chain uses TRBV28 with TRBJ2-2; TRBD1 matches at 9 bases. V shed 4 bases and J 5 bases; nucleotides not matched to a gene: 5. CDR3 size: 15 residues. The germline V gene encodes CDR1 MDHEN and CDR2 SYDVKM. The CDR3 coding sequence is TGTGCCAGCAGTTGGGGACAGGGAGTGACCGGGGAGCTGTTTTTT. Translation: CASSWGQGVTGELFF.

This rearrangement joins TRBV5-4 to TRBJ2-2, with D possibly being TRBD2 (6 bases). The germline V gene has CDR1 SGHNT and CDR2 YYREEE (reference sequence). V lost 5 bases and J lost 6, with 20 bases in between. The CDR3 sequence is 16 residues long. In DNA form, the CDR3 reads TGTGCCAGCAGTGGGCGGAGGGAAAAAAGGGCCGGGGAGCTGTTTTTT. As protein: CASSGRREKRAGELFF.

This chain's CDR3 is CASSVEEGHSPLHF. CDR3 in DNA: TGTGCCAGCAGCGTAGAGGAGGGGCATTCACCCCTCCACTTT. The chain links TRBV9 to TRBJ1-6; perhaps TRBD1 as D (5 bases). Germline V CDR1 and CDR2: SGDLS, YYNGEE. The CDR3 runs 14 residues. The V gene lost 0 bases and the J gene lost 8 bases, with 9 bases spanning the gap.

As to this clone: This same CDR3 is encoded by further DNA sequences in the sample. The chain uses TRBV27 and TRBJ1-6, with 11 nucleotides matching TRBD1. Germline CDR1 reads MNHEY; CDR2 reads SMNVEV (reference sequence). The CDR3 spans 15 residues. J lost 10 bases, V lost 0 bases, and 2 bases had no gene match. The DNA of the CDR3 is TGTGCCAGCAGTTTATCAGGGACAGGGGGATCACCCCTCCACTTT. Translated, it gives CASSLSGTGGSPLHF.

This chain links TRBV19 with TRBJ1-2; D perhaps matches TRBD1 (6 bases). CDR1 LNHDA and CDR2 SQIVND come from the germline V gene (reference sequence). CDR3 length: 14 residues. Trimming removed 6 bases at V and 2 bases at J, with 13 bases between. The chain's CDR3 is CASSGQSSNYGYTF. The CDR3 DNA is TGTGCCAGTAGCGGACAGAGCTCCAACTATGGCTACACCTTC.

The rearrangement links TRBV6-6 to TRBJ1-4, with 7 bases lining up with TRBD1. Trimming at V came to 6 bases and at J to 3 bases, leaving 7 bases not matched to a gene. CDR1 MNHNY and CDR2 SVGAGI come from the germline V gene (reference sequence). This CDR3 contains 15 residues. The chain's CDR3 is CASSNRQGSNEKLFF. Written as DNA, the CDR3 is TGTGCCAGCAGCAATCGACAGGGATCTAATGAAAAACTGTTTTTT.

The chain carries TRBV29-1 and TRBJ2-3; 7 nucleotides align to TRBD1. This CDR3 contains 14 residues. The V and J ends lost 8 bases and 2 bases, in that order; junction bases with no gene match: 10. The germline V gene has CDR1 SQVTM and CDR2 ANQGSEA. The CDR3, as DNA: TGCAGCACTCATAAGGGGGCCTTCACAGATACGCAGTATTTT. It encodes CSTHKGAFTDTQYF.

The chain carries TRBV5-1 and TRBJ2-4, with a tentative D call TRBD1 (6 bases). Germline values: CDR1 SGHRS, CDR2 YFSETQ. The CDR3 is made up of 16 amino acids. Deletions cut 4 bases from V and 1 base from J, with 15 bases between. In DNA form, the CDR3 reads TGCGCCAGCAGCCTTGGGACAACTAGGGCCAAAAACATTCAGTACTTC. Translated, it gives CASSLGTTRAKNIQYF.

The chain links TRBV2 to TRBJ2-5, with D maybe TRBD2 (6 bases). Germline-derived CDR1 and CDR2 are SNHLY and FYNNEI. V was trimmed by 8 bases and J by 2 bases, leaving 12 bases between them. CDR3 length: 13 residues. The CDR3 coding sequence is TGTGCCAGCGCCCGGGACTTACAAGAGACCCAGTACTTC. The encoded protein is CASARDLQETQYF. The complete variable domain, with remaining parts taken from reference TRBV2 and TRBJ2-5, reads EPEVTQTPSHQVTQMGQEVILRCVPISNHLYFYWYRQILGQKVEFLVSFYNNEISEKSEIFDDQFSVERPDGSNFTLKIRSTKLEDSAMYFCASARDLQETQYFGPGTRLLVL.

The rearrangement joins TRBV19 to TRBJ2-5; 8 nucleotides agree with TRBD1. The germline V gene has CDR1 LNHDA and CDR2 SQIVND (reference sequence). This CDR3 comprises 13 residues. The junction had 0 bases not matched to a gene; V was cut back by 3 bases and J by 3 bases. CDR3 DNA: TGTGCCAGTAGTATGGACAGGGAAGAGACCCAGTACTTC. Translated: CASSMDREETQYF.

The chain recombines TRBV6-5 with TRBJ2-7, with 7 positions matching TRBD1. Germline trimming cut 6 bases from V and 3 bases from J; bases unmatched to any gene: 5. This CDR3 has 13 residues. Germline CDR1 MNHEY, CDR2 SVGAGI. CDR3: CASRNTGDYEQYF. The CDR3 bases are TGTGCCAGCAGAAACACAGGGGACTACGAGCAGTACTTC.

J is TRBJ1-2 and V is TRBV19; 8 bases are a match to TRBD1. The trim removed 5 bases at V and 8 bases at J, leaving 7 bases unmatched. Germline CDR1 LNHDA, CDR2 SQIVND (reference sequence). The length of the CDR3 is 13 residues. The DNA of the CDR3 is TGTGCCAGTAGTGAACGGACAGGGCAGGGCTACACCTTC. This encodes CASSERTGQGYTF.

The gene calls are TRBV19 and TRBJ1-2, with D hard to call. CDR1 LNHDA and CDR2 SQIVND come from the germline V gene (reference sequence). Trimming removed 10 bases at V and 1 base at J, with 22 bases between. The CDR3 length is 16 residues. The CDR3 bases are TGTGCCACCTCCCCTTGGTTGGCGGGCGGTAACTATGGCTACACCTTC. It is translated as CATSPWLAGGNYGYTF.

The CDR3 sequence: CASATSSIDTGNSGANVLTF. The CDR3, as DNA: TGTGCTAGTGCCACTTCATCCATCGATACAGGGAACTCTGGGGCCAACGTCCTGACTTTC. This sequence joins TRBV12-5 and TRBJ2-6, with D possibly being TRBD1 (6 bases). The CDR3 is made up of 20 amino acids. V gave up 7 bases and J gave up 0 bases, with 25 bases separating them. In germline, CDR1 is LGHNT, CDR2 FRNRAP.

This chain joins TRBV7-3 and TRBJ1-2, with D perhaps TRBD1 (5 bases). The CDR3 has 13 residues. Germline V gives CDR1 SGHTA, CDR2 FQGTGA. V shed 5 bases and J shed 9 bases, with 16 bases lying between them. CDR3 region: CASSLGLVESYTF. In DNA, the CDR3 is TGTGCCAGCAGCCTGGGACTAGTTGAGAGCTACACCTTC.

The chain employs TRBV4-1 and TRBJ2-3, with 7 nucleotides matching TRBD1. V lost 1 base to trimming and J lost 4 bases; unmatched junction nucleotides: 2. The length of the CDR3 is 14 residues. Germline values: CDR1 MGHRA, CDR2 YSYEKL. The CDR3: CASSQADRADTQYF. The CDR3, as DNA: TGCGCCAGCAGCCAAGCCGACAGGGCAGATACGCAGTATTTT.